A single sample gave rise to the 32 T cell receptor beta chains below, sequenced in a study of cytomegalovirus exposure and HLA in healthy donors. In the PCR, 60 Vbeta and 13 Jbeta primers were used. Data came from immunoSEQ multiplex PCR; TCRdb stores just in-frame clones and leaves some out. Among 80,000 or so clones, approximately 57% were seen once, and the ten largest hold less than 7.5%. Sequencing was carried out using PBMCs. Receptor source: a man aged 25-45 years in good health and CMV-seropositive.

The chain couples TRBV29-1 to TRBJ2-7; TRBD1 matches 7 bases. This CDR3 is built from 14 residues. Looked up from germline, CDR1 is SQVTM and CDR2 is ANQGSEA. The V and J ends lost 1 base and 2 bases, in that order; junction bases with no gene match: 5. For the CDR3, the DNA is TGCAGCGTTGAAGGGGTTCAGGGGGCCTACGAGCAGTACTTC. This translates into CSVEGVQGAYEQYF.

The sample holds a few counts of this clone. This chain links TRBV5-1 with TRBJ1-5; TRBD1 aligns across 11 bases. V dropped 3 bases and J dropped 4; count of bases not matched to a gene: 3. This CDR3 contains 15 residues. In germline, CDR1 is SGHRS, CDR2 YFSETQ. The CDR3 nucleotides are TGCGCCAGCAGCTGGACAGGGGGCGCGAATCAGCCCCAGCATTTT. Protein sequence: CASSWTGGANQPQHF.

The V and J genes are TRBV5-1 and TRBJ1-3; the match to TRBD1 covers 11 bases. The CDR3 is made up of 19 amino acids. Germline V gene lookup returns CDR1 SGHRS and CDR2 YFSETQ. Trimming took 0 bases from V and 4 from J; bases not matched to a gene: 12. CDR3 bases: TGCGCCAGCAGCTTGGGGACAGGGGGCTCCCTCTCGGGGGGAAACACCATATATTTT. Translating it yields CASSLGTGGSLSGGNTIYF.

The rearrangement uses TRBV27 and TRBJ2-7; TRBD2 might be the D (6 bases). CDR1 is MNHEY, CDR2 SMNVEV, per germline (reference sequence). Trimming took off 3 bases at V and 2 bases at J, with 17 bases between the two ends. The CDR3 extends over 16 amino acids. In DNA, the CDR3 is TGTGCCAGCAGTTTGTACGCGGGGAGTGGGACCTACGAGCAGTACTTC. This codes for CASSLYAGSGTYEQYF.

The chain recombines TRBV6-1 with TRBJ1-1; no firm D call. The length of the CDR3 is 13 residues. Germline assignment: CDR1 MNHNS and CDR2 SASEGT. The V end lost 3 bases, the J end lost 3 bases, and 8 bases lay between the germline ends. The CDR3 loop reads CASSDQVHTEAFF. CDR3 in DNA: TGTGCCAGCAGTGATCAGGTACACACTGAAGCTTTCTTT.

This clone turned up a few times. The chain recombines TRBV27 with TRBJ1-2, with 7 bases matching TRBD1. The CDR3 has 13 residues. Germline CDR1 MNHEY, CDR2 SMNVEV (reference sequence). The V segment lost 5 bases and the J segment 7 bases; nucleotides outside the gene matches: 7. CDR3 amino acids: CASSAETGTGYTF. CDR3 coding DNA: TGTGCCAGCAGTGCCGAGACAGGGACTGGCTACACCTTC.

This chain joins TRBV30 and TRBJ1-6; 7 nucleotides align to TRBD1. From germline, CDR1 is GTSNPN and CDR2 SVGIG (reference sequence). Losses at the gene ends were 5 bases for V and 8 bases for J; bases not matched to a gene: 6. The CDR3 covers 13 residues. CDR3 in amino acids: CAWHQGEHSPLHF. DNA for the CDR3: TGTGCCTGGCATCAGGGGGAGCATTCACCCCTCCACTTT.

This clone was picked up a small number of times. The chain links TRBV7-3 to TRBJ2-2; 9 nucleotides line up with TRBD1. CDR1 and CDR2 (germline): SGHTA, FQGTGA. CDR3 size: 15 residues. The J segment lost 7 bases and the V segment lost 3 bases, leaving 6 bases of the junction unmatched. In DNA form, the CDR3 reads TGTGCCAGCAGCTTGGGGACAGGGAATGGCGGGGAGCTGTTTTTT. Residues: CASSLGTGNGGELFF. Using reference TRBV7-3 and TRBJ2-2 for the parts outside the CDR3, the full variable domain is GAGVSQTPSNKVTEKGKYVELRCDPISGHTALYWYRQSLGQGPEFLIYFQGTGAADDSGLPNDRFFAVRPEGSVSTLKIQRTERGDSAVYLCASSLGTGNGGELFFGEGSRLTVL.

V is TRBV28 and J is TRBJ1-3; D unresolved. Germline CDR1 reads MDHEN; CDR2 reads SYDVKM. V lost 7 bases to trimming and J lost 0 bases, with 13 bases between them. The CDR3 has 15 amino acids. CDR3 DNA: TGTGCCAGCAAACTAGAGGAGTTCTCTGGAAACACCATATATTTT. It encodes CASKLEEFSGNTIYF.

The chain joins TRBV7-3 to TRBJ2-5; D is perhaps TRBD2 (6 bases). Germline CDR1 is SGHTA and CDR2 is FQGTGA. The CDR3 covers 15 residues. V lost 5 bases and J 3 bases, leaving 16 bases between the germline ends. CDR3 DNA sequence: TGTGCCAGCAGCCCCGGCGGGGCTAGTAAAGAGACCCAGTACTTC. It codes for CASSPGGASKETQYF.

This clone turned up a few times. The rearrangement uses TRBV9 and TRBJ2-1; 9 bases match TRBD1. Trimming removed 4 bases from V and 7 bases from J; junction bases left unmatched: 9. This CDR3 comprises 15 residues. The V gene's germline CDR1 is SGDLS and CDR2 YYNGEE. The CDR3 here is CASSSRDRVLNEQFF. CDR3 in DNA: TGTGCCAGCAGCTCCCGGGACAGGGTATTGAATGAGCAGTTCTTC.

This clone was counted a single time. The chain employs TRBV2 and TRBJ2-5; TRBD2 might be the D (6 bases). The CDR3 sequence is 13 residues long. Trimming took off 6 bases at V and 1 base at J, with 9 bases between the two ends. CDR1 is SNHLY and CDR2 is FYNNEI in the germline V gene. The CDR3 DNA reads TGTGCCAGCAGGGCGGGGTTCCAAGAGACCCAGTACTTC. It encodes CASRAGFQETQYF.

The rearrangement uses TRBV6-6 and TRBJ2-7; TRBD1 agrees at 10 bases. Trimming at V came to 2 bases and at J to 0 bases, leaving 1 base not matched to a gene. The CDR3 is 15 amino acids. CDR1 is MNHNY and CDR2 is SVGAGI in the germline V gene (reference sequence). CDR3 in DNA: TGTGCCAGCAGTTACCGGGACAGGGGCTCCTACGAGCAGTACTTC. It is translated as CASSYRDRGSYEQYF.

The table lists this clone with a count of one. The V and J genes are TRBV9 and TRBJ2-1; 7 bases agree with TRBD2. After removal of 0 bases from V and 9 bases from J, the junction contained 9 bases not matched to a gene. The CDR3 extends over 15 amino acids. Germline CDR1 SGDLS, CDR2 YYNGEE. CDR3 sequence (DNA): TGTGCCAGCAGCGTAGATTGGGGGAGGGCCACTGAGCAGTTCTTC. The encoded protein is CASSVDWGRATEQFF. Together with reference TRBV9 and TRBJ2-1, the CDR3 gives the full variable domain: DSGVTQTPKHLITATGQRVTLRCSPRSGDLSVYWYQQSLDQGLQFLIQYYNGEERAKGNILERFSAQQFPDLHSELNLSSLELGDSALYFCASSVDWGRATEQFFGPGTRLTVL.

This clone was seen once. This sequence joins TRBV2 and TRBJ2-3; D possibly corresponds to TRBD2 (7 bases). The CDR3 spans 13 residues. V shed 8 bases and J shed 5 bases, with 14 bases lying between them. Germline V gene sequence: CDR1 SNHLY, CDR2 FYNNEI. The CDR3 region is CASRRGGVDTQYF. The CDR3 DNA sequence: TGTGCCAGCCGAAGGGGGGGTGTAGATACGCAGTATTTT.

CDR3 nucleotide sequence: TGTGCCAGCAGTTCTTATAAGACCCAGTACTTC. This gives the protein CASSSYKTQYF. J is TRBJ2-5 and V is TRBV27; no clear D. CDR3 length: 11 residues. Germline CDR1 reads MNHEY; CDR2 reads SMNVEV (reference sequence). The V end was cut by 4 bases, the J end by 6 bases, with 6 bases between.

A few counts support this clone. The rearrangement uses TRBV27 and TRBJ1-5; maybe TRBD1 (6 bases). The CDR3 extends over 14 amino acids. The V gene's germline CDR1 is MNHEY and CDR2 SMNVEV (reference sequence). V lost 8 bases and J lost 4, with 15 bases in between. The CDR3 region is CASHMGGLNQPQHF. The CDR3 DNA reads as TGTGCCAGCCATATGGGGGGGCTAAATCAGCCCCAGCATTTT.

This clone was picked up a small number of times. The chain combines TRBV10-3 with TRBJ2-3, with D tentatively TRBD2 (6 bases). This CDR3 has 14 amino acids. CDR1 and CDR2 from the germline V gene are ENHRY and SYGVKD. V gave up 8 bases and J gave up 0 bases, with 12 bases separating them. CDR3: CAIGSGTSTDTQYF. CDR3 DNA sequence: TGTGCCATCGGGTCGGGGACTAGCACAGATACGCAGTATTTT.

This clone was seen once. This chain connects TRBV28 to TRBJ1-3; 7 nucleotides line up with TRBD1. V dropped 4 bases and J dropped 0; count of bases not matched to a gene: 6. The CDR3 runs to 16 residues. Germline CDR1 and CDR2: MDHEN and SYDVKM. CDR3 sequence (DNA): TGTGCCAGCAGTTCTCTGGGACAGTACTCTGGAAACACCATATATTTT. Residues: CASSSLGQYSGNTIYF. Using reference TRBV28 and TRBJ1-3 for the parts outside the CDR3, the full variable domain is DVKVTQSSRYLVKRTGEKVFLECVQDMDHENMFWYRQDPGLGLRLIYFSYDVKMKEKGDIPEGYSVSREKKERFSLILESASTNQTSMYLCASSSLGQYSGNTIYFGEGSWLTVV.

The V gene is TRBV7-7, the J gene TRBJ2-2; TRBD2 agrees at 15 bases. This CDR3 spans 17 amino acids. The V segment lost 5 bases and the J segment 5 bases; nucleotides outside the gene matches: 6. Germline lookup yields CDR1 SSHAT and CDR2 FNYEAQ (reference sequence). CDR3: CASSPTGLAGGTGELFF. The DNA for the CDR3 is TGTGCCAGCAGCCCTACAGGACTAGCGGGGGGGACCGGGGAGCTGTTTTTT.

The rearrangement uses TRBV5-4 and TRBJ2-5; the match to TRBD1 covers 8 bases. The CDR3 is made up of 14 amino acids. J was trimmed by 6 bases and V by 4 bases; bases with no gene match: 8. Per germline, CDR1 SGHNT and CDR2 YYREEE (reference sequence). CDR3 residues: CASSPGQEVKTQYF. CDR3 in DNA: TGTGCCAGCAGCCCGGGACAGGAGGTGAAGACCCAGTACTTC.

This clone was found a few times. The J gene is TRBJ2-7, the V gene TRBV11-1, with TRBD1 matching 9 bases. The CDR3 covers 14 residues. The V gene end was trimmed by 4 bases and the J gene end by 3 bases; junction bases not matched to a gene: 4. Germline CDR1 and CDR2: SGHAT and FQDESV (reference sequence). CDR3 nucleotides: TGTGCCAGCAGCTACACAGGGGGCGTCTACGAGCAGTACTTC. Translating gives CASSYTGGVYEQYF.

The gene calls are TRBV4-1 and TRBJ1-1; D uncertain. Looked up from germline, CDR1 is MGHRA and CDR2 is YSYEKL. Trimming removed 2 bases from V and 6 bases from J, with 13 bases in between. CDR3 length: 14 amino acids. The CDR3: CASSQIGGLAEAFF. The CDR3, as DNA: TGCGCCAGCAGCCAAATTGGAGGGTTGGCTGAAGCTTTCTTT.

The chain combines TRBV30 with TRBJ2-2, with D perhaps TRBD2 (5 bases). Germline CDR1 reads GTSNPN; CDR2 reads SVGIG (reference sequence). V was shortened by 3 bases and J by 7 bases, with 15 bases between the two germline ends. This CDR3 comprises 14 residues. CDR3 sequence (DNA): TGTGCCTGGAGCTCCGGGATGCCCAGCGGGGAGCTGTTTTTT. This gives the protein CAWSSGMPSGELFF.

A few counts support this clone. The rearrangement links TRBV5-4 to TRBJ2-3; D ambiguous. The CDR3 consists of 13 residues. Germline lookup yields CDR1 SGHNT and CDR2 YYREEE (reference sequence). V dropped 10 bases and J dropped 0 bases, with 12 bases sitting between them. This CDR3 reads CADGQPSTDTQYF. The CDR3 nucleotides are TGTGCCGATGGGCAGCCGAGCACAGATACGCAGTATTTT. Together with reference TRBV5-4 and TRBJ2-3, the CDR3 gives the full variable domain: ETGVTQSPTHLIKTRGQQVTLRCSSQSGHNTVSWYQQALGQGPQFIFQYYREEENGRGNFPPRFSGLQFPNYSSELNVNALELDDSALYLCADGQPSTDTQYFGPGTRLTVL.

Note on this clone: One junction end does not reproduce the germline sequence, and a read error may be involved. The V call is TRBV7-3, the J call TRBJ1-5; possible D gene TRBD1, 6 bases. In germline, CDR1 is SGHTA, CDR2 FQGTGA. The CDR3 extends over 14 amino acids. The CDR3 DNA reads TGTGCCAGCAGCACCGCAGGGGACTATCAGCCTCAGCATTTT. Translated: CASSTAGDYQPQHF.

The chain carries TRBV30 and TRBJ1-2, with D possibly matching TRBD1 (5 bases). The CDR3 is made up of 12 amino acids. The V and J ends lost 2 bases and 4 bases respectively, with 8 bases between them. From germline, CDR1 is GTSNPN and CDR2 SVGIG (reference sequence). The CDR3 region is CAWSRQFYGYTF. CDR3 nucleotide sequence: TGTGCCTGGAGTAGACAGTTCTATGGCTACACCTTC.

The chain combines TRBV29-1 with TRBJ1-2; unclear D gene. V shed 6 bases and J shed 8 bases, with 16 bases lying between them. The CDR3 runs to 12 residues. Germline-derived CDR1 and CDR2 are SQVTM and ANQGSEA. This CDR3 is CSVAFGDRGYTF. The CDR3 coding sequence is TGCAGCGTAGCGTTCGGGGATAGGGGCTACACCTTC. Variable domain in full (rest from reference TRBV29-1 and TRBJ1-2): SAVISQKPSRDICQRGTSLTIQCQVDSQVTMMFWYRQQPGQSLTLIATANQGSEATYESGFVIDKFPISRPNLTFSTLTVSNMSPEDSSIYLCSVAFGDRGYTFGSGTRLTVV.

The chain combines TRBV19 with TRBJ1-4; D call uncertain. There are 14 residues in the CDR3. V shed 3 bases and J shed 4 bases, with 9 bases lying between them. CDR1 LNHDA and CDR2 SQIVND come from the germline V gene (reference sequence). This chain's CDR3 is CASSIFSVNEKLFF. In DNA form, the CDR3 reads TGTGCCAGTAGTATCTTCAGCGTTAATGAAAAACTGTTTTTT.

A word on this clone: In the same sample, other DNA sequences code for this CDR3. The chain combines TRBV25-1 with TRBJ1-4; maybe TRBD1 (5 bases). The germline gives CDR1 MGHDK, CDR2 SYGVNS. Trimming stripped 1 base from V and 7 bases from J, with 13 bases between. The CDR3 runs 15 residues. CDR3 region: CASSELRQGGEKLFF. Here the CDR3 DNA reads TGTGCCAGCAGTGAATTGAGGCAGGGAGGTGAAAAACTGTTTTTT. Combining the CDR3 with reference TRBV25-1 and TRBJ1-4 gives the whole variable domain EADIYQTPRYLVIGTGKKITLECSQTMGHDKMYWYQQDPGMELHLIHYSYGVNSTEKGDLSSESTVSRIRTEHFPLTLESARPSHTSQYLCASSELRQGGEKLFFGSGTQLSVL.

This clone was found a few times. The CDR3 DNA reads TGTGCCAGCAGCTTGTCTCTAGCGGGAGGGCCCAAGGCGTTCTACGAGCAGTACTTC. Protein: CASSLSLAGGPKAFYEQYF. The rearrangement uses TRBV5-6 and TRBJ2-5; 12 bases align to TRBD2. The J call may be in error: the DNA end matches TRBJ2-7 better. Per the germline V gene, CDR1 is SGHDT and CDR2 is YYEEEE. The CDR3 covers 19 residues.

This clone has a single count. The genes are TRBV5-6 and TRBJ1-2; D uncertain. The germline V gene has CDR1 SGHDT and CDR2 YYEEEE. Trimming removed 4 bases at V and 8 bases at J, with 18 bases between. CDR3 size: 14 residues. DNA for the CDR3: TGTGCCAGCAGCCCCCCCGGGGTTCGTAAGGGCTACACCTTC. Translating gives CASSPPGVRKGYTF.